The rows below give T cell receptor beta chains drawn from one sample of a study of T-cell reconstitution after alpha-beta-depleted transplantation in children. Each CDR3 protein gets one entry after TCRdb re-called the PCR reads with MiXCR. The profile shows about 470,000 distinct CDR3 sequences, roughly 43% of them singletons. Sample: PBMCs, taken before TCRalphabeta/CD19-depleted stem cell transplant. These receptors were taken from a girl aged 2 to 10 with aplastic anemia, due to receive a stem cell transplant. CDR3s include the opening cysteine and the closing phenylalanine or tryptophan. Each record gives: D gene, J gene, clone size, V gene, CDR3 DNA, CDR3 protein. A D gene is named only where the DNA matches it firmly. Part of the rows lack a size; the others show once, few, many or a class for expanded clones.

D gene: -; J gene: TRBJ1-2; clone size: few; V gene: TRBV19; CDR3 DNA: TGTGCCAGTAGCGACCAGGTTTTCTATGGCTACACCTTC; CDR3 protein: CASSDQVFYGYTF
D gene: -; J gene: TRBJ1-1; clone size: -; V gene: TRBV7-9; CDR3 DNA: TGTGCCAGCAGCTCCGGGAGGCGGGGTGAAGCTTTCTTT; CDR3 protein: CASSSGRRGEAFF
D gene: -; J gene: TRBJ1-5; clone size: -; V gene: TRBV20-1; CDR3 DNA: TGCAGTGCTAGAGCTTTGCAGGGCTATAGCAATCAGCCCCAGCATTTT; CDR3 protein: CSARALQGYSNQPQHF
D gene: -; J gene: TRBJ2-3; clone size: -; V gene: TRBV7-3; CDR3 DNA: TGTGCCAGCAGCTTCCGGGGGACCCTCACAGATACGCAGTATTTT; CDR3 protein: CASSFRGTLTDTQYF
D gene: TRBD1; J gene: TRBJ1-3; clone size: -; V gene: TRBV9; CDR3 DNA: TGTGCCAGCAGCTCAAGGACAGGACTCGGAAACACCATATATTTT; CDR3 protein: CASSSRTGLGNTIYF
D gene: -; J gene: TRBJ1-1; clone size: many; V gene: TRBV12-3/TRBV12-4; CDR3 DNA: TGTGCCAGCAGCTACAGGGAGGGCACTGAAGCTTTCTTT; CDR3 protein: CASSYREGTEAFF
D gene: -; J gene: TRBJ1-2; clone size: few; V gene: TRBV20-1; CDR3 DNA: TGCAGTGCTAGCGGGGAAATATATGGCTACACCTTC; CDR3 protein: CSASGEIYGYTF
D gene: -; J gene: TRBJ2-1; clone size: -; V gene: TRBV7-3; CDR3 DNA: TGTGCCAGCGCAACCGGACGGACGGTAAATGAGCAGTTCTTC; CDR3 protein: CASATGRTVNEQFF
D gene: TRBD1; J gene: TRBJ1-2; clone size: -; V gene: TRBV6-1; CDR3 DNA: TGTGCCAGCAGTCCGACCTGGACAGGGGGCACTGATGGCTACACCTTC; CDR3 protein: CASSPTWTGGTDGYTF
D gene: -; J gene: TRBJ1-1; clone size: many; V gene: TRBV20-1; CDR3 DNA: TGCAGTGCGAACAGGGACACTGAAGCTTTCTTT; CDR3 protein: CSANRDTEAFF
D gene: TRBD2; J gene: TRBJ2-1; clone size: few; V gene: TRBV27; CDR3 DNA: TGTGCCAGCAGTCTACCCGGGACTAGCGGGATTACCTACAATGAGCAGTTCTTC; CDR3 protein: CASSLPGTSGITYNEQFF
D gene: -; J gene: TRBJ2-1; clone size: many; V gene: TRBV11-2; CDR3 DNA: TGTGCCAGCAGCTTAGAGCTAGCGAGGTTCTTC; CDR3 protein: CASSLELARFF
D gene: -; J gene: TRBJ2-1; clone size: -; V gene: TRBV20-1; CDR3 DNA: TGCAGTGCGCTCGGGACGGGCGATACATTGCGGCAGTTCTTC; CDR3 protein: CSALGTGDTLRQFF
D gene: TRBD1; J gene: TRBJ1-1; clone size: -; V gene: TRBV5-6; CDR3 DNA: TGTGCCAGCAGCTTTTTGATCAGGGGGAGGACTGAAGCTTTCTTT; CDR3 protein: CASSFLIRGRTEAFF
D gene: TRBD2; J gene: TRBJ2-1; clone size: -; V gene: TRBV7-3; CDR3 DNA: TGTGCCAGCAGCTCCCTAACTAGCGGGGGCCTCTCCTACAATGAGCAGTTCTTC; CDR3 protein: CASSSLTSGGLSYNEQFF
D gene: -; J gene: TRBJ1-1; clone size: -; V gene: TRBV6-5; CDR3 DNA: TGTGCCAGCAGTTACTCGGAAGGAACTGAAGCTTTCTTT; CDR3 protein: CASSYSEGTEAFF
D gene: -; J gene: TRBJ1-1; clone size: many; V gene: TRBV20-1; CDR3 DNA: TGCAGTGCTAGCACCGGGACGGCCAACACTGAAGCTTTCTTT; CDR3 protein: CSASTGTANTEAFF
D gene: -; J gene: TRBJ2-2; clone size: -; V gene: TRBV6-5; CDR3 DNA: TGTGCCAGCATGAGGGGCACCGGGGAGCTGTTTTTT; CDR3 protein: CASMRGTGELFF
D gene: TRBD2; J gene: TRBJ2-3; clone size: -; V gene: TRBV10-3; CDR3 DNA: TGTGCCTTTAGCGGGGGGCCGACCCTCACAGATACGCAGTATTTT; CDR3 protein: CAFSGGPTLTDTQYF
D gene: -; J gene: TRBJ1-1; clone size: -; V gene: TRBV5-6; CDR3 DNA: TGTGCCAGCAGCTTCATAACGGAGAACACTGAAGCTTTCTTT; CDR3 protein: CASSFITENTEAFF
D gene: TRBD1; J gene: TRBJ1-1; clone size: many; V gene: TRBV5-1; CDR3 DNA: TGCGCCAGCAGCTGGGGACAGGCTAACACTGAAGCTTTCTTT; CDR3 protein: CASSWGQANTEAFF
D gene: -; J gene: TRBJ2-7; clone size: -; V gene: TRBV20-1; CDR3 DNA: TGCAGTGCTAGAGGCGCGGGTCACTCCTACGAGCAGTACTTC; CDR3 protein: CSARGAGHSYEQYF
D gene: -; J gene: TRBJ2-7; clone size: few; V gene: TRBV5-5; CDR3 DNA: TGTGCCAGCAAGTCCGAGGGGCGTTCTAGGATTTACGAGCAGTACTTC; CDR3 protein: CASKSEGRSRIYEQYF
D gene: -; J gene: TRBJ2-1; clone size: -; V gene: TRBV20-1; CDR3 DNA: TGCAGTGCTTCGGACGATAAGGATGAGCAGTTCTTC; CDR3 protein: CSASDDKDEQFF
D gene: TRBD2; J gene: TRBJ2-2; clone size: -; V gene: TRBV7-8; CDR3 DNA: TGTGCCAGCGCCGCGGCCGGGGGGTCGAACACCGGGGAGCTGTTTTTT; CDR3 protein: CASAAAGGSNTGELFF
D gene: TRBD2; J gene: TRBJ2-3; clone size: -; V gene: TRBV20-1; CDR3 DNA: TGCAGTGCTAGTAAGACTAGCGGGAGGCCGGGCGCAACAGATACGCAGTATTTT; CDR3 protein: CSASKTSGRPGATDTQYF
D gene: -; J gene: TRBJ1-1; clone size: -; V gene: TRBV4-1; CDR3 DNA: TGCGCCAGCATAGGACAGCAGAACACTGAAGCTTTCTTT; CDR3 protein: CASIGQQNTEAFF
D gene: TRBD2; J gene: TRBJ2-5; clone size: -; V gene: TRBV18; CDR3 DNA: TGTGCCAGCTCACCGGGACTAGCGGGAGCAGAGACCCAGTACTTC; CDR3 protein: CASSPGLAGAETQYF
D gene: -; J gene: TRBJ2-1; clone size: many; V gene: TRBV5-1; CDR3 DNA: TGCGCCAGCAGCTTGGATGGCAATGAGCAGTTCTTC; CDR3 protein: CASSLDGNEQFF
D gene: -; J gene: TRBJ2-1; clone size: many; V gene: TRBV4-2; CDR3 DNA: TGTGCCAGCAGCCTAGGACAGGGCGGGGCGGGAGCGGAAGGTGAGCAGTTCTTC; CDR3 protein: CASSLGQGGAGAEGEQFF
D gene: -; J gene: TRBJ1-2; clone size: few; V gene: TRBV20-1; CDR3 DNA: TGCAGTGCTAGTTGGGTCAAAGGGCCTCGTGGCTACACCTTC; CDR3 protein: CSASWVKGPRGYTF
D gene: -; J gene: TRBJ1-3; clone size: -; V gene: TRBV5-1; CDR3 DNA: TGCGCCAGCAGCTTGGTTACGGGGGCGAGCTCTGGAAACACCATATATTTT; CDR3 protein: CASSLVTGASSGNTIYF